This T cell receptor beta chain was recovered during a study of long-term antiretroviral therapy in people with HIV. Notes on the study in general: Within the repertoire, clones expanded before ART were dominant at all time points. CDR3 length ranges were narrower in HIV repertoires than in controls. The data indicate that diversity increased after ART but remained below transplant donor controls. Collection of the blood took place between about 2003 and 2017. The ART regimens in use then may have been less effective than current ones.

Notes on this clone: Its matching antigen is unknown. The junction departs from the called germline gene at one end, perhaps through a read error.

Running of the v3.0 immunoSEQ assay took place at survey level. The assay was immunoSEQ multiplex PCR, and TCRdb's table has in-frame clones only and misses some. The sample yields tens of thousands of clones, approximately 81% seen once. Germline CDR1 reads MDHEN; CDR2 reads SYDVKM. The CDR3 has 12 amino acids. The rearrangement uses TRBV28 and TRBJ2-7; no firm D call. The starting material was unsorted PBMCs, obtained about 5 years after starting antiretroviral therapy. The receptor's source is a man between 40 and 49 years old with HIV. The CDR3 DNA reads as TGTGCCAGCAGTTTATCGTTCTACGAGCAGTGCTTC. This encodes CASSLSFYEQCF.